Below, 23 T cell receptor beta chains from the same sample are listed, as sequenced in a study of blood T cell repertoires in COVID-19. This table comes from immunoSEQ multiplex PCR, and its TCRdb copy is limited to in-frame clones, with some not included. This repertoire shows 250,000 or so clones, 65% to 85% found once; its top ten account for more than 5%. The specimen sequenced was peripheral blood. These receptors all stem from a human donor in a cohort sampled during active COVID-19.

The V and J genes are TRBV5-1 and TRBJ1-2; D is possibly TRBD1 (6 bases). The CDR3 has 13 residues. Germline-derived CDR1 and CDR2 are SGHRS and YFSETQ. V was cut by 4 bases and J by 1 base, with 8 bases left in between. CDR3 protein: CASSKDSNYGYTF. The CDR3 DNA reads TGCGCCAGCAGCAAGGACAGTAACTATGGCTACACCTTC. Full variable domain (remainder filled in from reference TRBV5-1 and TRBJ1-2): KAGVTQTPRYLIKTRGQQVTLSCSPISGHRSVSWYQQTPGQGLQFLFEYFSETQRNKGNFPGRFSGRQFSNSRSEMNVSTLELGDSALYLCASSKDSNYGYTFGSGTRLTVV.

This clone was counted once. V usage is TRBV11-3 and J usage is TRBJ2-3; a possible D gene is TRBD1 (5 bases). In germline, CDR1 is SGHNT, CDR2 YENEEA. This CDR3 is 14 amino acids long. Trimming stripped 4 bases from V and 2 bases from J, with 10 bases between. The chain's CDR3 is CASSYQGYTDTQYF. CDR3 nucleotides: TGTGCCAGCAGCTACCAGGGTTACACAGATACGCAGTATTTT.

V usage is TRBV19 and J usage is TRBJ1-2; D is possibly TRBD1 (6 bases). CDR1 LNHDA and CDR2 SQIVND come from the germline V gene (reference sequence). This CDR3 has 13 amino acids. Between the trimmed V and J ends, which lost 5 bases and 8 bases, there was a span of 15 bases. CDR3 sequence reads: CASSPYDRPGYTF. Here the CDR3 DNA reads TGTGCCAGTAGTCCCTACGACAGGCCCGGCTACACCTTC. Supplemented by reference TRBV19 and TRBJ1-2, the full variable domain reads DGGITQSPKYLFRKEGQNVTLSCEQNLNHDAMYWYRQDPGQGLRLIYYSQIVNDFQKGDIAEGYSVSREKKESFPLTVTSAQKNPTAFYLCASSPYDRPGYTFGSGTRLTVV.

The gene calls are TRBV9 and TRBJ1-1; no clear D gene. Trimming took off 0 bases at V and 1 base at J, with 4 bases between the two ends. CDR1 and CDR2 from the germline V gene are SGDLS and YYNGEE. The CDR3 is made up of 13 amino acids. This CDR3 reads CASSVEQNTEAFF. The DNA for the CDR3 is TGTGCCAGCAGCGTAGAACAGAACACTGAAGCTTTCTTT.

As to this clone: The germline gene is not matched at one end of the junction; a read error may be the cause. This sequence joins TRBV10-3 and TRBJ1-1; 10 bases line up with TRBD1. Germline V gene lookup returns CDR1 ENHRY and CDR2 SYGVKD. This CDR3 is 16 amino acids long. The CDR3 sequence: CAISAPGQGSNTEAFF. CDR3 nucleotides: TGTGCCATCAGTGCTCCGGGACAGGGGTCGAACACCGAAGCTTTCTTT.

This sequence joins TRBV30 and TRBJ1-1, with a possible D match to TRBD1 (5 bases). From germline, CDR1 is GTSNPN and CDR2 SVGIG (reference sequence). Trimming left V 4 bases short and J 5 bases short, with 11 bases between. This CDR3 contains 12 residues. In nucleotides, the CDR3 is TGTGCCTGGAAATTTGGGGGGACTGAAGCTTTCTTT. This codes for CAWKFGGTEAFF.

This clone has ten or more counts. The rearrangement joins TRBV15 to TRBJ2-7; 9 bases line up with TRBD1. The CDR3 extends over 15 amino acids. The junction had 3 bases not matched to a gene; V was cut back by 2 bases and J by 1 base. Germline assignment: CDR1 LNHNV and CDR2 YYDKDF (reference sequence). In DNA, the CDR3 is TGTGCCACCAGCAGAAGCGACAGGGGGTCCTACGAGCAGTACTTC. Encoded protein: CATSRSDRGSYEQYF.

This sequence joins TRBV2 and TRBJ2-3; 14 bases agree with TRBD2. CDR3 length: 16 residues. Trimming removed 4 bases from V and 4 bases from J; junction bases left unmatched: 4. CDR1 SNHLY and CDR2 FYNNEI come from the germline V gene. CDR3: CASSVRTSGGSDTQYF. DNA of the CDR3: TGTGCCAGCAGTGTTAGGACTAGCGGGGGGTCAGATACGCAGTATTTT.

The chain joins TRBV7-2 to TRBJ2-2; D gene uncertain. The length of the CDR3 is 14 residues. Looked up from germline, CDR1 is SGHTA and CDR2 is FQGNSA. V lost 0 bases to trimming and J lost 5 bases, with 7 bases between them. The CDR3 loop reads CASSLAYGTGELFF. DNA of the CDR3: TGTGCCAGCAGCTTAGCATACGGGACCGGGGAGCTGTTTTTT.

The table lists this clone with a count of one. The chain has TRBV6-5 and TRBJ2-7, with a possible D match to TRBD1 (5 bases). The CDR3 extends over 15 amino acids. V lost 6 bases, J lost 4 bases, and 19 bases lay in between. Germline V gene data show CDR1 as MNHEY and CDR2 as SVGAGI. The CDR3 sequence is CASRLRQSHSYEQYF. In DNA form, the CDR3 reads TGTGCCAGCAGGCTTAGACAGTCACATTCTTACGAGCAGTACTTC.

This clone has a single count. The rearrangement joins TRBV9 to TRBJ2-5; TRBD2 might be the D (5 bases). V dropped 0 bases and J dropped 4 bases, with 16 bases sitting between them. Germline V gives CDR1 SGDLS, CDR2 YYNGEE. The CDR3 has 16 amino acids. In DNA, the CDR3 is TGTGCCAGCAGCGTAGCCGACGGACTGCTCGGAGAGACCCAGTACTTC. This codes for CASSVADGLLGETQYF.

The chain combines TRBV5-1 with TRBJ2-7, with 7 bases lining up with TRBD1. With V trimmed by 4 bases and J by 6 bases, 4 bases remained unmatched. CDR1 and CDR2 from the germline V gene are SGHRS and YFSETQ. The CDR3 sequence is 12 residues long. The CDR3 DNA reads TGCGCCAGCAGCGTAAGACAGGGCGAGCAGTACTTC. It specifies CASSVRQGEQYF.

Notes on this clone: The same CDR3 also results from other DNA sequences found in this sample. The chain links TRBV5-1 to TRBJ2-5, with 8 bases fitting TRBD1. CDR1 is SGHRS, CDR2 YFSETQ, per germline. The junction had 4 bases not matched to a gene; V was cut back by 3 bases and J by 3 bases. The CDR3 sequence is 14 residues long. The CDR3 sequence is CASSSTGGEETQYF. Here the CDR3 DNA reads TGCGCCAGCAGCTCAACAGGGGGTGAAGAGACCCAGTACTTC.

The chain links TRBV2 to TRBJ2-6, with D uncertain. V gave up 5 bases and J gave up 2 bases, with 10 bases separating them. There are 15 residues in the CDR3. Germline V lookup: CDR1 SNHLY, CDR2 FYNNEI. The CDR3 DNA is TGTGCCAGCAGTCCCTATCGTCCTGGGGCCAACGTCCTGACTTTC. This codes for CASSPYRPGANVLTF. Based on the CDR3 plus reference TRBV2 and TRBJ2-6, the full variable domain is EPEVTQTPSHQVTQMGQEVILRCVPISNHLYFYWYRQILGQKVEFLVSFYNNEISEKSEIFDDQFSVERPDGSNFTLKIRSTKLEDSAMYFCASSPYRPGANVLTFGAGSRLTVL.

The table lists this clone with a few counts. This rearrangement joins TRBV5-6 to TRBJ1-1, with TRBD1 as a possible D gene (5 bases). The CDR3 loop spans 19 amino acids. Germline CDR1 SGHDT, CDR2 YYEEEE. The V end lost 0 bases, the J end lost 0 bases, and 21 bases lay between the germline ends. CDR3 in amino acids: CASSLEPPGTHLLNTEAFF. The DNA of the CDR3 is TGTGCCAGCAGCTTGGAGCCTCCCGGGACTCATCTTTTGAACACTGAAGCTTTCTTT.

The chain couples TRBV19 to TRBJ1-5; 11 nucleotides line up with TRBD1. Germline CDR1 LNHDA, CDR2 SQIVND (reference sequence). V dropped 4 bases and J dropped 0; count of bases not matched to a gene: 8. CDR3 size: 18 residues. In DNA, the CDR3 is TGTGCCAGTAGTAAGGGTGGACAGGGGGCTTATAGCAATCAGCCCCAGCATTTT. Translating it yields CASSKGGQGAYSNQPQHF.

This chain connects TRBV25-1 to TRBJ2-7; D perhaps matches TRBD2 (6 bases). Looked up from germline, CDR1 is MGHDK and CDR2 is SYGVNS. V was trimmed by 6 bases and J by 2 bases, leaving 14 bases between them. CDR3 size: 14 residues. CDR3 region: CASSQGGIAYEQYF. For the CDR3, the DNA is TGTGCCAGCAGCCAGGGCGGGATAGCCTACGAGCAGTACTTC.

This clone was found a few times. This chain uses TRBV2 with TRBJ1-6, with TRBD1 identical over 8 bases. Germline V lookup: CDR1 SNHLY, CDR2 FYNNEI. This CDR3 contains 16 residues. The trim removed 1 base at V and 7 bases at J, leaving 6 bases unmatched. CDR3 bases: TGTGCCAGCAGTGAAGGCAGGGGGCTCACCAATTCACCCCTCCACTTT. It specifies CASSEGRGLTNSPLHF.

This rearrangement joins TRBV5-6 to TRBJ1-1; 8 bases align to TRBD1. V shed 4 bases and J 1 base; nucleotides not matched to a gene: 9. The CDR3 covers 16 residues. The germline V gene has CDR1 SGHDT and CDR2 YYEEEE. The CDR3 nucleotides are TGTGCCAGCAGCCACATCTCCGGGACAGGGAACACTGAAGCTTTCTTT. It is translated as CASSHISGTGNTEAFF.

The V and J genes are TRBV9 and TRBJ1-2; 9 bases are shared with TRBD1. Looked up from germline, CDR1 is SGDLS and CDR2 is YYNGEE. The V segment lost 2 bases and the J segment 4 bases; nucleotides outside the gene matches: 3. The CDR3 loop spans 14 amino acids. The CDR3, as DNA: TGTGCCAGCAGCGTCTCGACAGGGGGCTATGGCTACACCTTC. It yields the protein CASSVSTGGYGYTF.

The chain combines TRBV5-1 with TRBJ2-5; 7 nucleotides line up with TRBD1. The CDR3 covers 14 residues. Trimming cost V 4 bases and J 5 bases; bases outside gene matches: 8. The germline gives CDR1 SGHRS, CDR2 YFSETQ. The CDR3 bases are TGCGCCAGCAGCCCTACAGGGGCGCGGGAGACCCAGTACTTC. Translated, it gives CASSPTGARETQYF.

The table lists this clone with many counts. The CDR3 DNA reads TGCGCCAGCAGCCCCCAAAAGACAGGGTCTGAAGCTTTCTTT. Translated, it gives CASSPQKTGSEAFF. The rearrangement joins TRBV5-1 to TRBJ1-1; 7 nucleotides line up with TRBD1. The CDR3 consists of 14 residues. V lost 4 bases to trimming and J lost 6 bases; unmatched junction nucleotides: 9. Germline values: CDR1 SGHRS, CDR2 YFSETQ.

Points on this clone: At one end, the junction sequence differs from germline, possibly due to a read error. The CDR3 spells CAASKLNTEAFF. The CDR3 DNA follows: TGTGCCGCCAGTAAATTGAACACTGAAGCTTTCTTT. The rearrangement uses TRBV15 and TRBJ1-1; the D is unclear. The length of the CDR3 is 12 residues. Germline assignment: CDR1 LNHNV and CDR2 YYDKDF (reference sequence).